The 24 T cell receptor beta chains below all came from one sample that was sequenced in a study of T cell responses to AZD1222 COVID-19 vaccine. The table came from immunoSEQ multiplex PCR; TCRdb's copy has only in-frame clones and leaves some out. This table has fewer than 200,000 clones, about 86% appearing once. This specimen was peripheral blood, taken 28 days after the second AZD1222 dose. The receptors were gathered from an adult who received the AZD1222 COVID-19 vaccine.

The chain is built from TRBV5-4 and TRBJ1-4; no clear D. The germline V gene has CDR1 SGHNT and CDR2 YYREEE (reference sequence). CDR3 length equals 15 residues. Trimming left V 4 bases short and J 2 bases short, with 12 bases between. CDR3 sequence: CASSTSRMTNEKLFF. The DNA of the CDR3 is TGTGCCAGCAGCACGTCGCGGATGACTAATGAAAAACTGTTTTTT.

The chain carries TRBV11-2 and TRBJ1-2; D may be TRBD1 (6 bases). There are 13 residues in the CDR3. CDR1 SGHAT and CDR2 FQNNGV come from the germline V gene. V gave up 6 bases and J gave up 2 bases, with 10 bases separating them. CDR3 loop: CASRAGANYGYTF. The CDR3 nucleotides are TGTGCCAGCAGAGCAGGGGCCAACTATGGCTACACCTTC.

Notes on this clone: The same CDR3 arises from other DNA sequences in this sample as well. The V call is TRBV11-2, the J call TRBJ1-5, with D possibly being TRBD1 (5 bases). CDR1 and CDR2 from the germline V gene are SGHAT and FQNNGV. The CDR3 totals 15 residues. V shed 1 base and J shed 5 bases, with 12 bases lying between them. This CDR3 reads CASSLGPQGDQPQHF. CDR3 in DNA: TGTGCCAGCAGCTTAGGTCCTCAGGGCGATCAGCCCCAGCATTTT.

V usage is TRBV6-2 or TRBV6-3 and J usage is TRBJ2-7; D might be TRBD2 (5 bases). The V end was cut by 5 bases, the J end by 6 bases, with 11 bases between. CDR3 size: 12 residues. CDR1 and CDR2 from the germline V gene are MNHEY and SVGEGT. The DNA of the CDR3 is TGTGCCAGCAGTGATCGGGGTCGCGAGCAGTACTTC. Its protein product is CASSDRGREQYF.

The V gene is TRBV6-5, the J gene TRBJ2-3, with 9 bases identical to TRBD2. Germline CDR1 reads MNHEY; CDR2 reads SVGAGI. V shed 4 bases and J 1 base; nucleotides not matched to a gene: 3. This CDR3 has 15 residues. CDR3 loop: CASSLAGAGTDTQYF. The CDR3 DNA reads as TGTGCCAGCAGTTTAGCGGGGGCGGGCACAGATACGCAGTATTTT.

V gene TRBV5-4 combines with J gene TRBJ1-2; D is ambiguous. V was clipped by 1 base and J by 2 bases, with 9 bases between them. The CDR3 totals 14 residues. Germline V gene lookup returns CDR1 SGHNT and CDR2 YYREEE (reference sequence). CDR3 protein: CASSLFGVNYGYTF. CDR3 DNA sequence: TGTGCCAGCAGCTTGTTTGGGGTGAACTATGGCTACACCTTC.

The chain recombines TRBV9 with TRBJ2-1; 12 bases agree with TRBD2. V shed 4 bases and J 1 base; nucleotides not matched to a gene: 6. Germline V CDR1 and CDR2: SGDLS, YYNGEE. This CDR3 is built from 17 residues. Here the CDR3 DNA reads TGTGCCAGCAGCCTGACTAGCGGGGGAGCTTCCTACAATGAGCAGTTCTTC. Protein product: CASSLTSGGASYNEQFF. Full variable domain (missing parts from reference TRBV9 and TRBJ2-1): DSGVTQTPKHLITATGQRVTLRCSPRSGDLSVYWYQQSLDQGLQFLIQYYNGEERAKGNILERFSAQQFPDLHSELNLSSLELGDSALYFCASSLTSGGASYNEQFFGPGTRLTVL.

The chain uses TRBV5-1 and TRBJ2-5; 14 bases match TRBD2. Germline loops: CDR1 SGHRS, CDR2 YFSETQ. The trim removed 3 bases at V and 4 bases at J, leaving 5 bases unmatched. The CDR3 runs 16 residues. CDR3 sequence: CASSSGLAGGIETQYF. DNA for the CDR3: TGCGCCAGCAGCTCCGGACTAGCGGGGGGAATAGAGACCCAGTACTTC.

This sequence joins TRBV5-4 and TRBJ2-5; 7 nucleotides align to TRBD1. V gave up 2 bases and J gave up 3 bases; unmatched junction bases: 7. The length of the CDR3 is 15 residues. Germline CDR1 and CDR2: SGHNT and YYREEE (reference sequence). CDR3 nucleotide sequence: TGTGCCAGCAGCTTTCCGGGACAGAGAAAAGAGACCCAGTACTTC. Translating gives CASSFPGQRKETQYF.

The rearrangement uses TRBV5-1 and TRBJ2-7; TRBD2 aligns across 10 bases. CDR3 length: 17 amino acids. The V segment lost 4 bases and the J segment 4 bases; nucleotides outside the gene matches: 14. Germline CDR1 reads SGHRS; CDR2 reads YFSETQ. The CDR3 region has the DNA TGCGCCAGCAGCGGGACTAGCGCTCCAACTTTGGGGTACGAGCAGTACTTC. It translates to CASSGTSAPTLGYEQYF.

The genes are TRBV6-2 or TRBV6-3 and TRBJ1-5; D is ambiguous. The CDR3 runs 14 residues. V dropped 5 bases and J dropped 3 bases, with 11 bases sitting between them. The germline V gene encodes CDR1 MNHEY and CDR2 SVGEGT. The CDR3 sequence is CASSGPGPNQPQHF. In DNA, the CDR3 is TGTGCCAGCAGTGGGCCGGGTCCCAATCAGCCCCAGCATTTT.

The chain couples TRBV4-3 to TRBJ1-4, with D possibly matching TRBD1 (5 bases). CDR1 is LGHNA and CDR2 is YSLEER in the germline V gene. The CDR3 covers 16 residues. The V end lost 1 base, the J end lost 4 bases, and 13 bases lay between the germline ends. The CDR3 region is CASSQGEGRINEKLFF. DNA for the CDR3: TGCGCCAGCAGCCAAGGAGAGGGACGGATTAATGAAAAACTGTTTTTT.

As to this clone: Additional DNA sequences in this sample encode the identical CDR3. V gene TRBV14 combines with J gene TRBJ2-5; D remains ambiguous. Trimming took 0 bases from V and 4 from J, leaving 6 bases between them. Germline values: CDR1 SGHDN, CDR2 FVKESK. This CDR3 contains 13 residues. CDR3 DNA: TGTGCCAGCAGCCAAGATTTGGGAGAGACCCAGTACTTC. Translating gives CASSQDLGETQYF.

The chain couples TRBV2 to TRBJ2-5, with 7 bases aligning to TRBD1. CDR3 size: 15 residues. The V segment lost 5 bases and the J segment 4 bases; nucleotides outside the gene matches: 10. Germline values: CDR1 SNHLY, CDR2 FYNNEI. CDR3 sequence reads: CASSPDRARGETQYF. The CDR3 DNA reads as TGTGCCAGCAGTCCTGACAGGGCTCGGGGAGAGACCCAGTACTTC.

V usage is TRBV19 and J usage is TRBJ1-1; a possible D gene is TRBD1 (6 bases). V shed 3 bases and J shed 6 bases, with 23 bases lying between them. CDR1 and CDR2 from the germline V gene are LNHDA and SQIVND (reference sequence). The CDR3 length is 17 residues. CDR3 in amino acids: CASSIRGGGARFSEAFF. The CDR3 DNA is TGTGCCAGTAGTATTCGTGGGGGGGGCGCACGTTTCTCTGAAGCTTTCTTT.

The chain couples TRBV7-2 to TRBJ1-5; the match to TRBD1 covers 7 bases. Trimming removed 5 bases from V and 3 bases from J; junction bases left unmatched: 7. The germline V gene encodes CDR1 SGHTA and CDR2 FQGNSA. This CDR3 has 15 residues. Here the CDR3 reads CASSPTGAHNQPQHF. CDR3 DNA: TGTGCCAGCAGCCCCACAGGGGCCCACAATCAGCCCCAGCATTTT.

The rearrangement links TRBV3-1 (or the pseudogene TRBV3-2) to TRBJ2-1; 11 bases are a match to TRBD2. With 3 bases clipped from V and 4 bases from J, the junction kept 5 bases outside the gene matches. The CDR3 runs to 16 residues. Germline assignment: CDR1 LGHDT and CDR2 YNNKEL (reference sequence). Here the CDR3 DNA reads TGTGCCAGCAGCCAGACAGGACTAGCGGGTTACAATGAGCAGTTCTTC. Encoded protein: CASSQTGLAGYNEQFF.

This clone showed up just a few times. The rearrangement uses TRBV6-1 and TRBJ1-2; the match to TRBD1 covers 12 bases. The CDR3 spans 15 residues. The germline V gene has CDR1 MNHNS and CDR2 SASEGT. With V trimmed by 0 bases and J by 7 bases, 3 bases remained unmatched. Here the CDR3 reads CASSEAGTGGGGYTF. The DNA for the CDR3 is TGTGCCAGCAGTGAAGCAGGGACAGGGGGCGGTGGCTACACCTTC.

Remarks on this clone: Other DNA sequences in the sample encode the same CDR3. This chain links TRBV27 with TRBJ1-6, with 8 bases that match TRBD1. The CDR3 has 14 amino acids. J gave up 7 bases and V 4 bases, and 3 bases lay outside the gene matches. CDR1 is MNHEY and CDR2 is SMNVEV in the germline V gene (reference sequence). The CDR3 protein is CASSSDRGNSPLHF. The CDR3 nucleotides read TGTGCCAGCAGTTCAGACAGGGGAAATTCACCCCTCCACTTT.

CDR3 sequence reads: CASSSPGSVNTEAFF. In nucleotides, the CDR3 is TGTGCCAGCAGTTCCCCAGGGTCGGTGAACACTGAAGCTTTCTTT. The V call is TRBV6-5, the J call TRBJ1-1, with a possible D match to TRBD1 (5 bases). Germline loops: CDR1 MNHEY, CDR2 SVGAGI. Trimming took 4 bases from V and 0 from J, leaving 12 bases between them. This CDR3 is 15 amino acids long.

This chain uses TRBV11-2 with TRBJ2-1, with TRBD1 matching over 8 bases. Per the germline V gene, CDR1 is SGHAT and CDR2 is FQNNGV. This CDR3 spans 14 amino acids. V was clipped by 5 bases and J by 6 bases; unmatched bases: 6. CDR3 protein: CASSAGTGFNEQFF. The CDR3 DNA reads as TGTGCCAGCAGCGCGGGGACAGGATTCAATGAGCAGTTCTTC.

The chain links TRBV5-1 to TRBJ2-2, with D perhaps being TRBD1 or TRBD2 (5 bases each). This CDR3 region has 15 residues. Trimming cost V 0 bases and J 6 bases, with 12 bases left between them. In germline, CDR1 is SGHRS, CDR2 YFSETQ. Here the CDR3 reads CASSLDRRRAGELFF. The CDR3 DNA reads as TGCGCCAGCAGCTTGGACAGGAGGCGGGCCGGGGAGCTGTTTTTT.

The chain has TRBV5-1 and TRBJ2-7; D gene unclear. V was cut by 0 bases and J by 3 bases, with 7 bases left in between. CDR3 length equals 13 residues. CDR1 and CDR2 (germline): SGHRS, YFSETQ. CDR3 sequence reads: CASSLGQSYEQYF. The DNA of the CDR3 is TGCGCCAGCAGCTTGGGGCAGAGCTACGAGCAGTACTTC.

In its sample, this clone was seen a few times. The chain uses TRBV19 and TRBJ1-3; perhaps TRBD1 as D (5 bases). CDR1 and CDR2 from the germline V gene are LNHDA and SQIVND (reference sequence). This CDR3 has 14 residues. V lost 3 bases to trimming and J lost 2 bases, with 8 bases between them. The CDR3 sequence: CASSIGQPGNTIYF. The CDR3 nucleotides read TGTGCCAGTAGTATCGGACAACCTGGAAACACCATATATTTT.